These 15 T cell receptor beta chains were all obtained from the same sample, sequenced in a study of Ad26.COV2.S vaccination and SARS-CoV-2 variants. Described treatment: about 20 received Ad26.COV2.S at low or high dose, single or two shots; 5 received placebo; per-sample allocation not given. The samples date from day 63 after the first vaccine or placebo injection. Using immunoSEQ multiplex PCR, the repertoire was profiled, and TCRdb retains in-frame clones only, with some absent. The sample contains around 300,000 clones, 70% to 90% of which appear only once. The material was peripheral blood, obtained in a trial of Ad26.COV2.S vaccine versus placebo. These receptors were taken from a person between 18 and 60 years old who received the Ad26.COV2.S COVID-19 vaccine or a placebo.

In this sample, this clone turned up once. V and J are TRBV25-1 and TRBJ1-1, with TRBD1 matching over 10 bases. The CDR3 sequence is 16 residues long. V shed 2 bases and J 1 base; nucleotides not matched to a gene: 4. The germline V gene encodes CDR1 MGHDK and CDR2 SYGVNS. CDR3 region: CASSEPRTGGNTEAFF. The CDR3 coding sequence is TGTGCCAGCAGTGAACCCCGGACAGGGGGGAACACTGAAGCTTTCTTT.

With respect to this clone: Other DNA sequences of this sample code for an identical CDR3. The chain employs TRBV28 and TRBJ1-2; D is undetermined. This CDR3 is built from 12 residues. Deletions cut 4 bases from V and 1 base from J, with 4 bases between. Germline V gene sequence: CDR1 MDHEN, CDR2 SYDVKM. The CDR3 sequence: CASSSGNYGYTF. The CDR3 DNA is TGTGCCAGCAGTTCTGGTAACTATGGCTACACCTTC.

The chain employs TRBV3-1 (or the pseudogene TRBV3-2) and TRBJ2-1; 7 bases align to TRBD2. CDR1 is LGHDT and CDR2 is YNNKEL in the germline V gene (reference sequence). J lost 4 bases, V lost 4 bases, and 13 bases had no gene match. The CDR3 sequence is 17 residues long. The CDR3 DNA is TGTGCCAGCAGCCCCGAAACGATAGCGGGTCCTTACAATGAGCAGTTCTTC. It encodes CASSPETIAGPYNEQFF.

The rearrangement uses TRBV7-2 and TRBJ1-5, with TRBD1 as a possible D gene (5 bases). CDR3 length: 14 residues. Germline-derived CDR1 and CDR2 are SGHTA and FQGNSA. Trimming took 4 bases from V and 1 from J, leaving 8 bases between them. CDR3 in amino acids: CASSWGRSNQPQHF. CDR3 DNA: TGTGCCAGCAGCTGGGGCAGGAGCAATCAGCCCCAGCATTTT. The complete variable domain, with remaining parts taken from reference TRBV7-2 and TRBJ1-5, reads GAGVSQSPSNKVTEKGKDVELRCDPISGHTALYWYRQSLGQGLEFLIYFQGNSAPDKSGLPSDRFSAERTGGSVSTLTIQRTQQEDSAVYLCASSWGRSNQPQHFGDGTRLSIL.

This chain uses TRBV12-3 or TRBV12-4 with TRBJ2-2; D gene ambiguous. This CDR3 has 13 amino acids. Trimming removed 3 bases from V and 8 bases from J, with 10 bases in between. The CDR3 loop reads CASSFVWGGELFF. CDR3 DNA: TGTGCCAGCAGTTTTGTTTGGGGAGGGGAGCTGTTTTTT.

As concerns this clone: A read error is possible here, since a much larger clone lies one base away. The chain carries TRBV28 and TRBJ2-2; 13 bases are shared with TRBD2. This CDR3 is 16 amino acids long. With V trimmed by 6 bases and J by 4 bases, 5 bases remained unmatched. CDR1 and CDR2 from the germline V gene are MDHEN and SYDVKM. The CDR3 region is CASSPRTSGSTGELFF. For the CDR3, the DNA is TGTGCCAGCAGCCCCCGGACTAGCGGGAGCACCGGGGAGCTGTTTTTT.

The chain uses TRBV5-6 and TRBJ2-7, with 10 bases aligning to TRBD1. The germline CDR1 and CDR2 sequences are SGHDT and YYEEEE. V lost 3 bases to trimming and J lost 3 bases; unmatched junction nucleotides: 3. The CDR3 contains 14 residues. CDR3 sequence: CASSWGQGLYEQYF. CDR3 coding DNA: TGTGCCAGCAGCTGGGGACAGGGGCTCTACGAGCAGTACTTC.

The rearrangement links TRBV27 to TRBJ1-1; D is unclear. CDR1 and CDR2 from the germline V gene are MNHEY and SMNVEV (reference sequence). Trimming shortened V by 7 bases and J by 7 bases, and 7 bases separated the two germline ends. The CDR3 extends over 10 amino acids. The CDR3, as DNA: TGTGCCAGCATTGGAATTGAAGCTTTCTTT. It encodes CASIGIEAFF.

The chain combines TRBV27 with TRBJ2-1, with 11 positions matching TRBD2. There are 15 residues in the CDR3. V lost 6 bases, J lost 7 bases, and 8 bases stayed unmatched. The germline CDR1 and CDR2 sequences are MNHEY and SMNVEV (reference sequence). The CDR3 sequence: CASRILAGVTNEQFF. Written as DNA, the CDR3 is TGTGCCAGCAGAATACTAGCGGGAGTGACGAATGAGCAGTTCTTC.

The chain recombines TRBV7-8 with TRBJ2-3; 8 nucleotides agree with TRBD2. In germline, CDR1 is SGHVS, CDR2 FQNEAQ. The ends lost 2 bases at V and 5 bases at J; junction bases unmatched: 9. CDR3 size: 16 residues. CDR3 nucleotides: TGTGCCAGCAGCTTACCCCCGGGACTAGAAATAGATACGCAGTATTTT. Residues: CASSLPPGLEIDTQYF.

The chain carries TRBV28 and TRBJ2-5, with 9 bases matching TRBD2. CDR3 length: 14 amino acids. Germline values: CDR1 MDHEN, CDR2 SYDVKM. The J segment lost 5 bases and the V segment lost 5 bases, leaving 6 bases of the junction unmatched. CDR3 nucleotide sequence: TGTGCCAGCAGTCCGGCGGGAGGGGGGGAGACCCAGTACTTC. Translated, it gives CASSPAGGGETQYF. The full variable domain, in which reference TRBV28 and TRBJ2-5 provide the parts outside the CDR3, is DVKVTQSSRYLVKRTGEKVFLECVQDMDHENMFWYRQDPGLGLRLIYFSYDVKMKEKGDIPEGYSVSREKKERFSLILESASTNQTSMYLCASSPAGGGETQYFGPGTRLLVL.

The CDR3 region is CASSVDRLTGELFF. In DNA form, the CDR3 reads TGTGCCAGCAGTGTCGACAGGTTGACCGGGGAGCTGTTTTTT. The chain recombines TRBV25-1 with TRBJ2-2; D is possibly TRBD1 (6 bases). Germline CDR1 reads MGHDK; CDR2 reads SYGVNS. There are 14 residues in the CDR3. V was cut by 4 bases and J by 5 bases, with 11 bases left in between.

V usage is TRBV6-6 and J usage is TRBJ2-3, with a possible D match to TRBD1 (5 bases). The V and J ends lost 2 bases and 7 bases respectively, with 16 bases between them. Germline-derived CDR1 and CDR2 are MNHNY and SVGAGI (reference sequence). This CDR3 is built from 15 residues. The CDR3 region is CASSYRQGSGYTQYF. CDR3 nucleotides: TGTGCCAGCAGTTACAGGCAGGGTAGTGGGTATACGCAGTATTTT.

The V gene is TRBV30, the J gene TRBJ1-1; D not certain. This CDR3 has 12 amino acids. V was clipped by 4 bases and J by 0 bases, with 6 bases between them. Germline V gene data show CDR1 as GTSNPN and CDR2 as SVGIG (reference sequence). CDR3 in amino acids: CAWTRMNTEAFF. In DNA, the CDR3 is TGTGCCTGGACACGGATGAACACTGAAGCTTTCTTT.

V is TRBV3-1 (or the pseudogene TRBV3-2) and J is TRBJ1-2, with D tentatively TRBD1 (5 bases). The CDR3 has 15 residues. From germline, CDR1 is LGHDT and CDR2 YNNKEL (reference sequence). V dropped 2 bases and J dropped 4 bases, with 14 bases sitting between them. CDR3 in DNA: TGTGCCAGCAGCCAAAGGGAGGGGACGGGCTATGGCTACACCTTC. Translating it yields CASSQREGTGYGYTF.